This T cell receptor (beta chain) originates from a study of blood T cell repertoires in COVID-19. Study summary: Sites in the United States, Italy and Spain provided acute and convalescent COVID-19 samples.

Sequencing was performed with immunoSEQ multiplex PCR; in TCRdb, only in-frame clones are kept and a portion is missing. The sample holds approximately 80,000 clones, 88% seen once. In germline, CDR1 is SGHRS, CDR2 YFSETQ. The CDR3 contains 14 residues. V gave up 4 bases and J gave up 1 base, with 11 bases separating them. Sequenced material: peripheral blood. The TCR originated in a human donor in a cohort sampled during active COVID-19. The V and J genes are TRBV5-1 and TRBJ1-1; possible D gene TRBD1, 6 bases. In nucleotides, the CDR3 is TGCGCCAGCAGCGAACGACAGGAGAACACTGAAGCTTTCTTT. Encoded protein: CASSERQENTEAFF. The full variable domain, with the rest looked up from reference TRBV5-1 and TRBJ1-1, is KAGVTQTPRYLIKTRGQQVTLSCSPISGHRSVSWYQQTPGQGLQFLFEYFSETQRNKGNFPGRFSGRQFSNSRSEMNVSTLELGDSALYLCASSERQENTEAFFGQGTRLTVV.